This T cell receptor (beta chain) comes out of a study of T cells in Graves' hyperthyroidism and ophthalmopathy. Study results and limitations: In blood, most of the thyroid clonotypes expanded above 0.001 were also present.

Note on this clonotype: Its antigen is not identified.

What was amplified from RNA transcripts were TCR beta CDR3 regions. The TCR CDR3 first-round RT-PCR relied on the HTBI primer set. TCRdb independently ran MiXCR on the multiplex PCR reads; one entry per CDR3 protein. Among a few hundred thousand distinct CDR3 sequences listed, about half were seen once. The CDR3 runs 14 residues. CDR1 is LNHNV, CDR2 YYDKDF, per germline (reference sequence). Trimming removed 11 bases at V and 4 bases at J, with 20 bases between. The gene calls are TRBV15 and TRBJ1-2, with D perhaps TRBD1 (5 bases). The clonotype was recovered from an adult woman with Graves' disease, either hyperthyroidism or ophthalmopathy (not recorded which). The sequenced material came from peripheral blood or thyroid tissue (not recorded which). This CDR3 is CALPRGPGVYGYTF. CDR3 nucleotides: TGTGCCCTACCGAGGGGCCCGGGCGTCTATGGCTACACCTTC.